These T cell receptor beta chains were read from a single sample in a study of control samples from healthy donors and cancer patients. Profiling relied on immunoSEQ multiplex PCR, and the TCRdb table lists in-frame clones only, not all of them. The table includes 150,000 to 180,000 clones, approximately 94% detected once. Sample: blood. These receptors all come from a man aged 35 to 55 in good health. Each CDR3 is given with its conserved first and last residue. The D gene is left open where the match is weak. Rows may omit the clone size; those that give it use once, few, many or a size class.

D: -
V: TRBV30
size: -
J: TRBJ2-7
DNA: TGTGCCTGGAGTGTAGGCCACTACGAGCAGTACTTC
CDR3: CAWSVGHYEQYF

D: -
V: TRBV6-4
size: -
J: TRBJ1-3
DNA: TGTGCCAGCAGTACCCCTGGCAAGTCCTCTGGAAACACCATATATTTT
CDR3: CASSTPGKSSGNTIYF

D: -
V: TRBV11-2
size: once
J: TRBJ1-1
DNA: TGTGCCAGCAGCCAGTACAGGGACATGAACACTGAAGCTTTCTTT
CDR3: CASSQYRDMNTEAFF

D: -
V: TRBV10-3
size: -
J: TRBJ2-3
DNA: TGTGCCATCAGTGAGTCGATTCGGGATACGCAGTATTTT
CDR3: CAISESIRDTQYF

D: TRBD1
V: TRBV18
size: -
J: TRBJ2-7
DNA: TGTGCCAGCTCTGGATGGGACAGGGGCTCCTACGAGCAGTACTTC
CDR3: CASSGWDRGSYEQYF

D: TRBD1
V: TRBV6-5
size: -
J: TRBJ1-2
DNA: TGTGCCAGCAGTCGACAGGGGCAGGTCTATGGCTACACCTTC
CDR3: CASSRQGQVYGYTF

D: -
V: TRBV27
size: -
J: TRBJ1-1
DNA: TGTGCCAGCAGGAGGGGAATGAACACTGAAGCTTTCTTT
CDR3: CASRRGMNTEAFF

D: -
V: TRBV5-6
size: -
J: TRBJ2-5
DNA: TGTGCCAGCAGCTTGGCCGATCCGTGGGAAGAGACCCAGTACTTC
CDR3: CASSLADPWEETQYF

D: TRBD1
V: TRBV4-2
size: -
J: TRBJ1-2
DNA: TGTGCCAGCAGCCAAAACCCCGGGACAGGGGGTAACTATGGCTACACCTTC
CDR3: CASSQNPGTGGNYGYTF

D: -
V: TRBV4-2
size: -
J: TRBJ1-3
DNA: TGTGCCAGCAGCCACCCCAAGGGACCTTATGGAAACACCATATATTTT
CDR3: CASSHPKGPYGNTIYF

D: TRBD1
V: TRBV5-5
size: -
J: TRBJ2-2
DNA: TGTGCCAGCAGCTTGGGCACAGGGGGTGGCGGGGAGCTGTTTTTT
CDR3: CASSLGTGGGGELFF

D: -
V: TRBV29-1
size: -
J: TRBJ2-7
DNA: TGCAGCGCCCGGGACGGACCCTACGAGCAGTACTTC
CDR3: CSARDGPYEQYF

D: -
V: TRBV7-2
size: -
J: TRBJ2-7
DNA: TGTGCCAGCAACTCTGACGGTCCGGGCTACGAGCAGTACTTC
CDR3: CASNSDGPGYEQYF

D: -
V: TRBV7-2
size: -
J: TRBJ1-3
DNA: TGTGCCAGCAGCAAAGGGACGAGAAACACCATATATTTT
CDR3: CASSKGTRNTIYF

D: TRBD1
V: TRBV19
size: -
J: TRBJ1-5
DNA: TGTGCCAGTAGTCCTAGACAGGGGAATCAGCCCCAGCATTTT
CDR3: CASSPRQGNQPQHF

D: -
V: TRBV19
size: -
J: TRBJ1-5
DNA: TGTGCCAGTAGTATACCCCAGCCCAATCAGCCCCAGCATTTT
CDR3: CASSIPQPNQPQHF

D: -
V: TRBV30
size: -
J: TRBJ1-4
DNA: TGTGCCTGGGGGAGGGCAACTAATGAAAAACTGTTTTTT
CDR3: CAWGRATNEKLFF

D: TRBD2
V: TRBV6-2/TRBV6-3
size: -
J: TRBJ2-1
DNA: TGTGCCAGCAGTTTGGGACTAGCGGGGGTTGTTGATGAGCAGTTCTTC
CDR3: CASSLGLAGVVDEQFF

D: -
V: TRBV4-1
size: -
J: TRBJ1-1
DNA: TGCGCCAGCAGCCAAGTAGTCACCTTGAACACTGAAGCTTTCTTT
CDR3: CASSQVVTLNTEAFF

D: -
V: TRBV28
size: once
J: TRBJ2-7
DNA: TGTGCCAGCAGCCCCAGGGGAAGCCCCTCCTACGAGCAGTACTTC
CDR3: CASSPRGSPSYEQYF

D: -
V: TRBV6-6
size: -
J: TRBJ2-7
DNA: TGTGCCAGCAGTTACTCCCCTGGGGCCTACGAGCAGTACTTC
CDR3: CASSYSPGAYEQYF

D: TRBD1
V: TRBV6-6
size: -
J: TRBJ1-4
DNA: TGTGCAGGCGGGGGGACAGGGTGTGAAAAACTGTTTTTT
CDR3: CAGGGTGCEKLFF

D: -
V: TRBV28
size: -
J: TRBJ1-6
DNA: TGTGCCAGCACCCGGGGAGGGAATTCACCCCTCCACTTT
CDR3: CASTRGGNSPLHF

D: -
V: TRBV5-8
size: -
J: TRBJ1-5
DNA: TGTGCCAGCAGCTCCGGGGGCAATCAGCCCCAGCATTTT
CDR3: CASSSGGNQPQHF

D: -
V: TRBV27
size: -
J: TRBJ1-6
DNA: TGTGCCAGCAGTTTTAAGTTTTATAATTCACCCCTCCACTTT
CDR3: CASSFKFYNSPLHF

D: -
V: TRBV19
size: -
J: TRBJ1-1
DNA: TGTGCCAGTAGTATAGACGACAGAAGGGGAGCTTTCTTT
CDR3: CASSIDDRRGAFF

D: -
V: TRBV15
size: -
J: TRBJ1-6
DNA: TGTGCCACCAGAACCAGGACAGTAAATTCACCCCTCCACTTT
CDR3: CATRTRTVNSPLHF

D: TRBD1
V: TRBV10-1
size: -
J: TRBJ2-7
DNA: TGCGCCAGCAGTCCCGGGACAGGCTACGAGCAGTACTTC
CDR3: CASSPGTGYEQYF

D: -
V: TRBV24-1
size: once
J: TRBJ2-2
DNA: TGTGCCACCTCCCGAGGGGCTAACACCGGGGAGCTGTTTTTT
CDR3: CATSRGANTGELFF

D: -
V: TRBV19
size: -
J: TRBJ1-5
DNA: TGTGCCAGTAGTATGATGGGGAACAGCAATCAGCCCCAGCATTTT
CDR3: CASSMMGNSNQPQHF

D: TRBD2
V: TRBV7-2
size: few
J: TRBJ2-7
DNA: TGTGCCAGCAGCTTACAGTCTAGCGGGGGCCCGAGCTCCTACGAGCAGTACTTC
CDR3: CASSLQSSGGPSSYEQYF

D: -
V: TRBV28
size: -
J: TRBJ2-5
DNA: TGTGCCAGCAGTTTATCCGGACCGGAGGCCCAGTACTTC
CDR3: CASSLSGPEAQYF